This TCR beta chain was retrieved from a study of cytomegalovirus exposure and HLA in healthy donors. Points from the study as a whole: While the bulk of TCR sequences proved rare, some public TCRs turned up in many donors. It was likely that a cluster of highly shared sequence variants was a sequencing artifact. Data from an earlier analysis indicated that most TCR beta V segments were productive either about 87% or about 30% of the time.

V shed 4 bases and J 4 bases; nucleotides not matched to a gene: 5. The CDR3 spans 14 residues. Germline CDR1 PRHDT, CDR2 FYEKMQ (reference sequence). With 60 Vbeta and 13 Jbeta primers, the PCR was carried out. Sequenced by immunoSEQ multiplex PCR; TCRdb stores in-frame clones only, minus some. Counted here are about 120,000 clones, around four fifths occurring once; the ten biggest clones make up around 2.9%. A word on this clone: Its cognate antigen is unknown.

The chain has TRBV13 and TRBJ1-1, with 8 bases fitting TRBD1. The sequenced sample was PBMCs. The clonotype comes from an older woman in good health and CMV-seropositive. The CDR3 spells CASSYGTGGTEAFF. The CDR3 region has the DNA TGTGCCAGCAGCTACGGGACAGGAGGCACTGAAGCTTTCTTT. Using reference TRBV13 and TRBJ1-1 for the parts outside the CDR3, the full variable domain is AAGVIQSPRHLIKEKRETATLKCYPIPRHDTVYWYQQGPGQDPQFLISFYEKMQSDKGSIPDRFSAQQFSDYHSELNMSSLELGDSALYFCASSYGTGGTEAFFGQGTRLTVV.